Below are 19 T cell receptor beta chains sequenced from a single sample in a study of control samples from healthy donors and cancer patients. Sequenced by immunoSEQ multiplex PCR; TCRdb stores in-frame clones only, minus some. The sample yields 90,000 to 100,000 clones, 79% seen once. Sequencing was performed on blood. These receptor sequences come from a woman aged 25-40 years in good health.

V gene TRBV9 combines with J gene TRBJ1-2; D possibly corresponds to TRBD1 (6 bases). This CDR3 is 13 amino acids long. Germline CDR1 and CDR2: SGDLS and YYNGEE. V was cut by 7 bases and J by 3 bases, with 13 bases left in between. CDR3 sequence: CASRGPVDYGYTF. The CDR3 nucleotides read TGTGCCAGCCGGGGGCCCGTGGACTATGGCTACACCTTC.

The chain recombines TRBV5-8 with TRBJ2-1; no clear D. CDR3 length: 11 amino acids. Trimming stripped 4 bases from V and 4 bases from J, with 3 bases between. In germline, CDR1 is SGHTS, CDR2 YDEGEE. In nucleotides, the CDR3 is TGTGCCAGCAGCGTTTACAATGAGCAGTTCTTC. Its protein is CASSVYNEQFF.

The chain recombines TRBV13 with TRBJ1-1; 8 bases align to TRBD1. V shed 3 bases, J shed 3 bases, and the junction held 9 bases outside the gene matches. This CDR3 is 16 amino acids long. Germline V CDR1 and CDR2: PRHDT, FYEKMQ (reference sequence). CDR3 in DNA: TGTGCCAGCAGCTTCGGGGACAGGCGGGGTGACACTGAAGCTTTCTTT. Amino acid sequence: CASSFGDRRGDTEAFF.

This clone came up a few times. The chain links TRBV16 to TRBJ1-6, with no clear D. Looked up from germline, CDR1 is KGHSY and CDR2 is FQNENV. This CDR3 contains 13 residues. V lost 4 bases and J 6 bases, leaving 7 bases between the germline ends. CDR3 protein: CASSPALNSPLHF. For the CDR3, the DNA is TGTGCCAGCAGCCCGGCCCTTAATTCACCCCTCCACTTT.

The chain links TRBV30 to TRBJ2-7; D is unresolved. The CDR3 has 13 residues. The germline V gene encodes CDR1 GTSNPN and CDR2 SVGIG (reference sequence). With 2 bases removed from V and 2 bases from J, the gap between germline ends came to 10 bases. CDR3 protein: CAWSRGRPYEQYF. The DNA for the CDR3 is TGTGCCTGGAGTCGAGGCCGGCCCTACGAGCAGTACTTC.

This clone was seen more than once but under ten times. This sequence joins TRBV11-3 and TRBJ1-1; no reliable D call. CDR1 is SGHNT, CDR2 YENEEA, per germline. Trimming took 3 bases from V and 5 from J, leaving 10 bases between them. The length of the CDR3 is 13 residues. The CDR3 region is CASSFLTRTEAFF. DNA of the CDR3: TGTGCCAGCAGCTTTCTCACAAGGACTGAAGCTTTCTTT.

This chain uses TRBV11-3 with TRBJ1-1, with D possibly matching TRBD1 (5 bases). The CDR3 covers 15 residues. Germline CDR1 and CDR2: SGHNT and YENEEA. Trimming cost V 1 base and J 3 bases, with 12 bases left between them. The DNA for the CDR3 is TGTGCCAGCAGCTTAGGTGGGACCGGGGACACTGAAGCTTTCTTT. Encoded protein: CASSLGGTGDTEAFF.

This sequence joins TRBV19 and TRBJ2-2; 7 bases fit TRBD2. V trimming: 7 bases; J trimming: 2 bases; junction bases outside the gene matches: 10. CDR3 size: 16 residues. The germline gives CDR1 LNHDA, CDR2 SQIVND (reference sequence). CDR3 DNA sequence: TGTGCCAGTATGGGGGAGGGTCAGATCAACACCGGGGAGCTGTTTTTT. Amino acids: CASMGEGQINTGELFF.

V gene TRBV6-2 or TRBV6-3 combines with J gene TRBJ1-2, with D perhaps TRBD1 (6 bases). V shed 4 bases and J shed 7 bases, with 10 bases lying between them. The germline V gene has CDR1 MNHEY and CDR2 SVGEGT. The CDR3 loop spans 12 amino acids. The CDR3 region has the DNA TGTGCCAGCAGTTTCTCCAGGGGTGGCTACACCTTC. It is translated as CASSFSRGGYTF.

V and J are TRBV18 and TRBJ2-3; D possibly corresponds to TRBD1 (6 bases). The germline V gene has CDR1 KGHSH and CDR2 LQKENI. With 6 bases removed from V and 4 bases from J, the gap between germline ends came to 14 bases. This CDR3 is built from 14 residues. CDR3 sequence (DNA): TGTGCCAGCTCTGCAGGGGCGCGGTCAGATACGCAGTATTTT. This gives the protein CASSAGARSDTQYF.

CDR3: CASSSGQGWGNTEAFF. The DNA for the CDR3 is TGTGCCAGCAGCTCCGGACAGGGCTGGGGGAACACTGAAGCTTTCTTT. V gene TRBV5-4 combines with J gene TRBJ1-1, with 8 bases fitting TRBD1. Trimming at V came to 3 bases and at J to 1 base, leaving 8 bases not matched to a gene. CDR3 length equals 16 residues. Per the germline V gene, CDR1 is SGHNT and CDR2 is YYREEE (reference sequence).

The gene calls are TRBV11-3 and TRBJ2-3; TRBD2 is a possible D gene (5 bases). The V end was cut by 1 base, the J end by 1 base, with 9 bases between. Germline V gene data show CDR1 as SGHNT and CDR2 as YENEEA. The CDR3 loop spans 15 amino acids. Here the CDR3 reads CASSLGGLGTDTQYF. The CDR3 DNA sequence: TGTGCCAGCAGCTTAGGCGGGCTAGGCACAGATACGCAGTATTTT.

The V call is TRBV12-3 or TRBV12-4, the J call TRBJ2-3; D is unresolved. Trimming took 3 bases from V and 6 from J, leaving 7 bases between them. The CDR3 contains 12 residues. CDR3 residues: CASSLLGDTQYF. The CDR3 region has the DNA TGTGCCAGCAGTTTGTTGGGTGATACGCAGTATTTT.

This clone was observed a handful of times. The J gene is TRBJ1-6, the V gene TRBV5-4; D not certain. Trimming took off 0 bases at V and 5 bases at J, with 6 bases between the two ends. The CDR3 totals 14 residues. Germline V gene data show CDR1 as SGHNT and CDR2 as YYREEE (reference sequence). The CDR3 loop reads CASSLAQNNSPLHF. CDR3 DNA: TGTGCCAGCAGCTTGGCCCAAAATAATTCACCCCTCCACTTT.

This clone showed up just once. The gene calls are TRBV19 and TRBJ1-2; 9 bases match TRBD1. CDR3 length equals 13 residues. The germline CDR1 and CDR2 sequences are LNHDA and SQIVND (reference sequence). With V trimmed by 7 bases and J by 4 bases, 4 bases remained unmatched. The CDR3 nucleotides are TGTGCCAGTAACTCGGACAGGGGCTATGGCTACACCTTC. Amino acids: CASNSDRGYGYTF.

The CDR3 sequence is CASRRTPYNEKLFF. The DNA of the CDR3 is TGTGCCAGCAGGCGGACACCTTATAATGAAAAACTGTTTTTT. This chain joins TRBV6-5 and TRBJ1-4; maybe TRBD1 (5 bases). The CDR3 runs to 14 residues. Germline CDR1 MNHEY, CDR2 SVGAGI. Trimming took off 6 bases at V and 4 bases at J, with 12 bases between the two ends.

The CDR3 protein is CASSQGDGGYYEQYF. The CDR3 DNA sequence: TGTGCCAGCAGCCAAGGTGACGGGGGGTACTACGAGCAGTACTTC. The rearrangement uses TRBV4-2 and TRBJ2-7; 7 nucleotides agree with TRBD2. The germline CDR1 and CDR2 sequences are LGHNA and YNFKEQ. The CDR3 totals 15 residues. The V segment lost 1 base and the J segment 3 bases; nucleotides outside the gene matches: 6.

The chain has TRBV18 and TRBJ2-1, with D tentatively TRBD1 (6 bases). Trimming shortened V by 2 bases and J by 6 bases, and 17 bases separated the two germline ends. The CDR3 runs to 16 residues. Germline values: CDR1 KGHSH, CDR2 LQKENI. CDR3 in amino acids: CASSPADRITLNEQFF. Written as DNA, the CDR3 is TGTGCCAGCTCACCAGCAGACAGGATTACTCTCAATGAGCAGTTCTTC.

This rearrangement joins TRBV27 to TRBJ1-6; D unclear. Germline V lookup: CDR1 MNHEY, CDR2 SMNVEV (reference sequence). CDR3 length: 17 amino acids. Trimming removed 2 bases at V and 6 bases at J, with 17 bases between. CDR3 in DNA: TGTGCCAGCAGTTTAGGTTTTGCGCGGACTTTTAATTCACCCCTCCACTTT. This sequence encodes CASSLGFARTFNSPLHF.